The 17 T cell receptor beta chains presented below share a single source sample, sequenced in a study of T cells in Graves' hyperthyroidism and ophthalmopathy. TCR beta CDR3 regions were amplified from RNA. An initial round of RT-PCR targeting the TCR CDR3 relied on the HTBI primer set. From the multiplex PCR reads, TCRdb called clonotypes with MiXCR, one entry per CDR3 protein. In the table there are over 550,000 distinct CDR3 sequences, 16% of which are singletons. Material: blood. Every receptor here comes from a woman aged 18-29 years with Graves' hyperthyroidism.

There are a few counts of this clonotype. V usage is TRBV5-5 and J usage is TRBJ2-3; perhaps TRBD2 as D (5 bases). Trimming took off 3 bases at V and 3 bases at J, with 8 bases between the two ends. The CDR3 loop spans 13 amino acids. Per the germline V gene, CDR1 is SGHKS and CDR2 is YYEKEE (reference sequence). CDR3 amino acids: CASSSGKTDTQYF. The CDR3 DNA reads TGTGCCAGCAGCTCCGGGAAGACAGATACGCAGTATTTT.

This clonotype was seen ten or more times. The chain carries TRBV20-1 and TRBJ1-1; 12 positions agree with TRBD1. Germline assignment: CDR1 DFQATT and CDR2 SNEGSKA (reference sequence). This CDR3 is built from 16 residues. V trimming: 3 bases; J trimming: 6 bases; junction bases outside the gene matches: 11. The CDR3 loop is CSASPGTGGGLSEAFF. The DNA for the CDR3 is TGCAGTGCTAGCCCCGGGACAGGGGGCGGTTTATCTGAAGCTTTCTTT.

This clonotype has only a few counts. The rearrangement uses TRBV6-1 and TRBJ2-1; no firm D call. Germline CDR1 MNHNS, CDR2 SASEGT. This CDR3 has 14 residues. V lost 8 bases and J lost 7, with 18 bases in between. The CDR3 sequence is CASRVMFQDNEQFF. The DNA for the CDR3 is TGTGCCAGCCGAGTAATGTTCCAGGATAATGAGCAGTTCTTC.

The V and J genes are TRBV30 and TRBJ1-2; TRBD1 matches 7 bases. The CDR3 extends over 15 amino acids. V was pared by 2 bases and J by 2 bases, with 8 bases of the junction left unmatched. From germline, CDR1 is GTSNPN and CDR2 SVGIG (reference sequence). This chain's CDR3 is CAWSRGPVANYGYTF. CDR3 bases: TGTGCCTGGAGTAGGGGGCCCGTAGCAAACTATGGCTACACCTTC.

This chain connects TRBV2 to TRBJ1-6, with 7 bases fitting TRBD1. Looked up from germline, CDR1 is SNHLY and CDR2 is FYNNEI. V was pared by 5 bases and J by 7 bases, with 11 bases of the junction left unmatched. This CDR3 region has 16 residues. CDR3 DNA: TGTGCCAGCAGTTCTCCACTAGACAGGGCGAATTCACCCCTCCACTTT. Translation: CASSSPLDRANSPLHF. The full variable domain, with the rest looked up from reference TRBV2 and TRBJ1-6, is EPEVTQTPSHQVTQMGQEVILRCVPISNHLYFYWYRQILGQKVEFLVSFYNNEISEKSEIFDDQFSVERPDGSNFTLKIRSTKLEDSAMYFCASSSPLDRANSPLHFGNGTRLTVT.

On this clonotype itself: The junction does not match germline at one end; this may be a read error. This sequence joins TRBV9 and TRBJ1-6; unclear D gene. CDR3 size: 15 residues. Germline CDR1 and CDR2: SGDLS and YYNGEE. Written as DNA, the CDR3 is TGTGCCAGCAGCGTAGTAGGGTCCTATAATTCACCCCCCCACTTT. Its translation: CASSVVGSYNSPPHF.

Many counts were recorded for this clonotype. V and J are TRBV11-2 and TRBJ2-7; weak D call: TRBD1 (6 bases). The germline CDR1 and CDR2 sequences are SGHAT and FQNNGV. V was clipped by 2 bases and J by 3 bases, with 8 bases between them. The CDR3 spans 13 residues. The chain's CDR3 is CASSLKGDYEQYF. CDR3 sequence (DNA): TGTGCCAGCAGCTTAAAGGGGGACTACGAGCAGTACTTC.

V and J are TRBV7-9 and TRBJ1-1; D remains ambiguous. Germline values: CDR1 SEHNR, CDR2 FQNEAQ (reference sequence). The CDR3 extends over 13 amino acids. V was shortened by 6 bases and J by 2 bases, with 10 bases between the two germline ends. The DNA for the CDR3 is TGTGCCAGCAGACCCGACGGTAACACTGAAGCTTTCTTT. Its protein product is CASRPDGNTEAFF.

This clonotype was recorded many times. V usage is TRBV20-1 and J usage is TRBJ2-3; D unresolved. The ends were cut back, 5 bases at V and 0 bases at J, with 12 bases in the middle. From germline, CDR1 is DFQATT and CDR2 SNEGSKA (reference sequence). The CDR3 is 14 amino acids. The DNA for the CDR3 is TGCAGTGCTCTTCCGCAGCCTAGCACAGATACGCAGTATTTT. Its translation is CSALPQPSTDTQYF.

This clonotype has at least ten counts. The chain uses TRBV7-8 and TRBJ1-1; D gene unclear. The V gene's germline CDR1 is SGHVS and CDR2 FQNEAQ. Trimming left V 5 bases short and J 1 base short, with 11 bases between. The CDR3 has 14 residues. The CDR3 region is CASSITTENTEAFF. CDR3 DNA: TGTGCCAGCAGCATAACGACGGAGAACACTGAAGCTTTCTTT.

This clonotype was seen a few times. The J gene is TRBJ2-5, the V gene TRBV20-1; unclear D gene. The V end was cut by 3 bases, the J end by 1 base, with 9 bases between. There are 13 residues in the CDR3. CDR1 and CDR2 from the germline V gene are DFQATT and SNEGSKA (reference sequence). The DNA of the CDR3 is TGCAGTGCTAGCTTTTGGGCCCAAGAGACCCAGTACTTC. Protein sequence: CSASFWAQETQYF.

This clonotype was seen many times. This chain joins TRBV6-1 and TRBJ1-2; D is unresolved. The CDR3 has 15 residues. With 1 base removed from V and 3 bases from J, the gap between germline ends came to 12 bases. Looked up from germline, CDR1 is MNHNS and CDR2 is SASEGT. The CDR3 loop reads CASSEGDYADYGYTF. CDR3 in DNA: TGTGCCAGCAGTGAAGGCGACTATGCCGACTATGGCTACACCTTC.

This chain connects TRBV3-1 to TRBJ1-5, with D possibly TRBD1 on 5 matching bases. The CDR3 totals 14 residues. The ends were cut back, 1 base at V and 7 bases at J, with 11 bases in the middle. Germline values: CDR1 LGHDT, CDR2 YNNKEL (reference sequence). For the CDR3, the DNA is TGTGCCAGCAGCCAAGGGACGGGGGAACAGCCCCAGCATTTT. The encoded protein is CASSQGTGEQPQHF.

The table lists this clonotype with many counts. The CDR3 nucleotides are TGTGCCAGCAGTCCTGCTGGGGCAAATGAGCAGTTCTTC. Protein: CASSPAGANEQFF. V is TRBV7-9 and J is TRBJ2-1; possibly TRBD1 for D (5 bases). The V gene's germline CDR1 is SEHNR and CDR2 FQNEAQ (reference sequence). The CDR3 sequence is 13 residues long. Trimming stripped 6 bases from V and 7 bases from J, with 13 bases between.

There are a few counts of this clonotype. CDR3 nucleotides: TGCGCCAGCAGCTTGGAGGTAGCGGGAGTGGAGACCCAGTACTTC. This encodes CASSLEVAGVETQYF. The V gene is TRBV5-1, the J gene TRBJ2-5, with TRBD2 matching over 9 bases. From germline, CDR1 is SGHRS and CDR2 YFSETQ. V shed 0 bases, J shed 5 bases, and the junction held 5 bases outside the gene matches. The CDR3 length is 15 residues.

The chain links TRBV12-3 or TRBV12-4 to TRBJ2-3, with D tentatively TRBD1 (5 bases). Between the trimmed V and J ends, which lost 2 bases and 4 bases, there was a span of 13 bases. The CDR3 extends over 15 amino acids. The CDR3 nucleotides are TGTGCCAGCAGTTTAATAGGGGTAGGGGCAGATACGCAGTATTTT. Translation: CASSLIGVGADTQYF.

This clonotype came up many times. The chain joins TRBV2 to TRBJ1-6, with D possibly matching TRBD1 (5 bases). CDR1 SNHLY and CDR2 FYNNEI come from the germline V gene. The V end lost 10 bases, the J end lost 10 bases, and 23 bases lay between the germline ends. The CDR3 length is 15 residues. In nucleotides, the CDR3 is TGTGCCACCACGATGAGACAGTCTCCAGGATCACCCCTCCACTTT. Translating it yields CATTMRQSPGSPLHF.